Shown below are 18 T cell receptor beta chains from a single sample sequenced in a study of OX40 agonist ivuxolimab in advanced cancers. This table comes from immunoSEQ multiplex PCR, and its TCRdb copy is limited to in-frame clones, with some not included. The sample shows approximately 91,000 clones, around 87% of them seen only once. The sequences come from CD4+ or CD8+ T cells sorted from blood, collected in a trial of the OX40 agonist ivuxolimab. The receptor source for this set is an adult with an advanced solid tumor such as melanoma, head and neck, liver or kidney cancer.

The chain recombines TRBV25-1 with TRBJ1-3, with D unclear. Germline lookup yields CDR1 MGHDK and CDR2 SYGVNS. With 6 bases removed from V and 0 bases from J, the gap between germline ends came to 12 bases. The CDR3 consists of 15 residues. The CDR3 bases are TGTGCCAGCAGGGCCCCGGGGTTCTCTGGAAACACCATATATTTT. It specifies CASRAPGFSGNTIYF.

This chain links TRBV28 with TRBJ2-3, with D perhaps matching TRBD2 (7 bases). The germline V gene has CDR1 MDHEN and CDR2 SYDVKM. V lost 0 bases, J lost 0 bases, and 16 bases lay in between. There are 18 residues in the CDR3. CDR3 protein: CASSLWPTGGSSTDTQYF. The CDR3 DNA reads TGTGCCAGCAGTTTATGGCCGACGGGGGGCTCCAGCACAGATACGCAGTATTTT.

CDR3 DNA sequence: TGTGCCAGCGGCACGGGACAGAACTTATACGAGCAGTACTTC. Translated, it gives CASGTGQNLYEQYF. The chain joins TRBV6-1 to TRBJ2-7; TRBD1 aligns across 7 bases. The ends lost 8 bases at V and 4 bases at J; junction bases unmatched: 11. CDR1 and CDR2 from the germline V gene are MNHNS and SASEGT. This CDR3 has 14 residues.

The chain combines TRBV19 with TRBJ1-1; no reliable D call. The germline V gene has CDR1 LNHDA and CDR2 SQIVND (reference sequence). Trimming took off 8 bases at V and 2 bases at J, with 9 bases between the two ends. This CDR3 comprises 12 residues. In DNA form, the CDR3 reads TGTGCCAGTGGGAAAACCAACACTGAAGCTTTCTTT. This sequence encodes CASGKTNTEAFF.

This rearrangement joins TRBV7-3 to TRBJ1-5, with 8 positions matching TRBD1. The CDR3 is 18 residues long. In germline, CDR1 is SGHTA, CDR2 FQGTGA. V lost 8 bases and J lost 2; bases outside the gene matches: 17. The CDR3 sequence: CASSRESRGRKGNQPQHF. CDR3 nucleotide sequence: TGTGCCAGCTCACGAGAGAGCAGGGGGCGGAAGGGCAATCAGCCCCAGCATTTT.

This sequence joins TRBV5-1 and TRBJ2-3, with TRBD2 matching over 11 bases. This CDR3 has 15 amino acids. Germline V gives CDR1 SGHRS, CDR2 YFSETQ. V shed 4 bases and J 4 bases; nucleotides not matched to a gene: 5. CDR3 region: CASSNSGRAADTQYF. Written as DNA, the CDR3 is TGCGCCAGCAGCAATAGCGGGAGGGCCGCAGATACGCAGTATTTT. Using reference TRBV5-1 and TRBJ2-3 for the parts outside the CDR3, the full variable domain is KAGVTQTPRYLIKTRGQQVTLSCSPISGHRSVSWYQQTPGQGLQFLFEYFSETQRNKGNFPGRFSGRQFSNSRSEMNVSTLELGDSALYLCASSNSGRAADTQYFGPGTRLTVL.

V and J are TRBV28 and TRBJ1-4; TRBD1 is a possible D gene (6 bases). Germline lookup yields CDR1 MDHEN and CDR2 SYDVKM. The CDR3 sequence is 16 residues long. V lost 5 bases to trimming and J lost 10 bases, with 23 bases between them. The CDR3: CASSRSTGFGPGKLFF. The CDR3, as DNA: TGTGCCAGCAGTCGTTCAACAGGGTTCGGGCCGGGAAAACTGTTTTTT.

This clone was recorded only once. The rearrangement joins TRBV15 to TRBJ1-2; D is undetermined. The CDR3 sequence is 15 residues long. The germline CDR1 and CDR2 sequences are LNHNV and YYDKDF (reference sequence). The V end lost 0 bases, the J end lost 1 base, and 9 bases lay between the germline ends. The DNA for the CDR3 is TGTGCCACCAGCAGAGATCCCCGGAATAACTATGGCTACACCTTC. This encodes CATSRDPRNNYGYTF.

The chain links TRBV5-1 to TRBJ2-1, with a possible D match to TRBD2 (6 bases). Trimming pared 4 bases from V and 0 bases from J, leaving 11 bases between. The germline V gene encodes CDR1 SGHRS and CDR2 YFSETQ. The CDR3 runs to 15 residues. CDR3 nucleotide sequence: TGCGCCAGCAGCCTTGTTAGCGGCTCCTACAATGAGCAGTTCTTC. Translation: CASSLVSGSYNEQFF.

As DNA, the CDR3 is TGTGCCAGCAGCAAGGGGACTAGCGGAAGCACAGATACGCAGTATTTT. Translated, it gives CASSKGTSGSTDTQYF. V and J are TRBV13 and TRBJ2-3, with 11 bases identical to TRBD2. V lost 5 bases, J lost 0 bases, and 4 bases stayed unmatched. In germline, CDR1 is PRHDT, CDR2 FYEKMQ (reference sequence). This CDR3 region has 16 residues.

This clone was detected only once. The CDR3: CASSGNYEQYF. DNA for the CDR3: TGTGCCAGCAGCGGGAACTACGAGCAGTACTTC. The rearrangement links TRBV11-2 to TRBJ2-5; no reliable D call. The last part of the DNA fits TRBJ2-7 better; the J call may be wrong. CDR3 size: 11 residues. Germline CDR1 is SGHAT and CDR2 is FQNNGV.

This clone turned up a few times. The V call is TRBV28, the J call TRBJ2-5; 10 bases are a match to TRBD2. Germline CDR1 and CDR2: MDHEN and SYDVKM. The CDR3 contains 15 residues. Trimming removed 5 bases from V and 0 bases from J; junction bases left unmatched: 3. CDR3 sequence reads: CASSRTSGDQETQYF. DNA of the CDR3: TGTGCCAGCAGTAGGACTAGCGGCGACCAAGAGACCCAGTACTTC.

The rearrangement uses TRBV4-2 and TRBJ2-3; 8 nucleotides match TRBD2. V lost 1 base, J lost 4 bases, and 1 base stayed unmatched. The CDR3 consists of 14 residues. Germline V gene lookup returns CDR1 LGHNA and CDR2 YNFKEQ. The CDR3 nucleotides read TGTGCCAGCAGCCAAGGAGCGGGAGCAGATACGCAGTATTTT. Protein sequence: CASSQGAGADTQYF.

V gene TRBV19 combines with J gene TRBJ1-1; TRBD1 agrees at 9 bases. This CDR3 region has 17 residues. Germline lookup yields CDR1 LNHDA and CDR2 SQIVND (reference sequence). Losses at the gene ends were 10 bases for V and 0 bases for J; bases not matched to a gene: 15. CDR3 protein: CATAGQGLPTMNTEAFF. The DNA for the CDR3 is TGTGCCACTGCGGGACAGGGACTCCCCACCATGAACACTGAAGCTTTCTTT.

V usage is TRBV30 and J usage is TRBJ1-5; D call uncertain. This CDR3 contains 13 residues. The germline CDR1 and CDR2 sequences are GTSNPN and SVGIG (reference sequence). V was pared by 8 bases and J by 6 bases, with 17 bases between. CDR3 loop: CAAHGDRGQPQHF. The CDR3 bases are TGTGCCGCCCACGGGGATCGGGGTCAGCCCCAGCATTTT.

In its sample, this clone was seen once. CDR3 nucleotides: TGCGCCAGCAGCCCTGGGCCCTCACAGAGGGGCTATGGCTACACCTTC. Translating gives CASSPGPSQRGYGYTF. The chain recombines TRBV5-1 with TRBJ1-2; weak D call: TRBD1 (5 bases). Between the trimmed V and J ends, which lost 4 bases and 4 bases, there was a span of 20 bases. The CDR3 is made up of 16 amino acids. Germline V CDR1 and CDR2: SGHRS, YFSETQ. Together with reference TRBV5-1 and TRBJ1-2, the CDR3 gives the full variable domain: KAGVTQTPRYLIKTRGQQVTLSCSPISGHRSVSWYQQTPGQGLQFLFEYFSETQRNKGNFPGRFSGRQFSNSRSEMNVSTLELGDSALYLCASSPGPSQRGYGYTFGSGTRLTVV.

The rearrangement links TRBV7-2 to TRBJ2-1; D may be TRBD1 (6 bases). The V end was cut by 5 bases, the J end by 4 bases, with 12 bases between. Germline CDR1 reads SGHTA; CDR2 reads FQGNSA. This CDR3 has 14 amino acids. The CDR3 DNA follows: TGTGCCAGCAGCCCATCCACAGGGTACAATGAGCAGTTCTTC. Residues: CASSPSTGYNEQFF.

This rearrangement joins TRBV19 to TRBJ2-3, with D unclear. Germline V lookup: CDR1 LNHDA, CDR2 SQIVND (reference sequence). This CDR3 has 14 residues. The ends were cut back, 4 bases at V and 2 bases at J, with 10 bases in the middle. CDR3 DNA: TGTGCCAGTAGTAGCCCGGTTCTCACAGATACGCAGTATTTT. It yields the protein CASSSPVLTDTQYF.